This entry features one T cell receptor (beta chain) sequence. What it recognizes is unknown. The record originates from a study of identical twins. Overall study findings and caveats: For cord blood, abundant beta clonotypes had fewer insertions, unlike memory repertoires, which showed none.

CDR3 length: 13 amino acids. CDR1 and CDR2 from the germline V gene are LNHDA and SQIVND (reference sequence). The junction had 6 bases not matched to a gene; V was cut back by 5 bases and J by 7 bases. MiXCR, applied by TCRdb to the 5' RACE reads, yields one record per CDR3 protein. The data hold some 210,000 distinct CDR3 sequences, with more than 15% observed a single time. These data are also associated with another study on T cells expressing NK-cell markers.

The sequence derives from a young woman in good health. The chain has TRBV19 and TRBJ1-2, with TRBD1 matching 8 bases. Sequenced input: CD8+ T cells sorted from blood. The CDR3 spells CASSLGTGFGYTF. The CDR3 nucleotides are TGTGCCAGTAGTCTCGGGACAGGATTTGGCTACACCTTC.